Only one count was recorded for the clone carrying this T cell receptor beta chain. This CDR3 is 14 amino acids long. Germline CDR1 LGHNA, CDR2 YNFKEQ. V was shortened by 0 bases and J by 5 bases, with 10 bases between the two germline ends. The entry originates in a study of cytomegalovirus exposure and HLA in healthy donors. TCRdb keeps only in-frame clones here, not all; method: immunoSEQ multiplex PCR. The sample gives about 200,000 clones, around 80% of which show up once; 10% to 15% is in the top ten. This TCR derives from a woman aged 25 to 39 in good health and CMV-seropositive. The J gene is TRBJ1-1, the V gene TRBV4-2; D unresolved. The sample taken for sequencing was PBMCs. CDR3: CASSQEPARTEAFF. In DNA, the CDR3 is TGTGCCAGCAGCCAAGAACCTGCCAGGACTGAAGCTTTCTTT.